Below, 24 T cell receptor beta chains from the same sample are listed, as sequenced in a study of blood T cell repertoires in COVID-19. The assay was immunoSEQ multiplex PCR, and TCRdb's table has in-frame clones only and misses some. The data contain around 100,000 clones, roughly 79% of them seen just once; the ten biggest clones take up about an eighth. Source material: peripheral blood. Every receptor here comes from a woman in her sixties or seventies with acute or convalescent COVID-19.

This sequence joins TRBV4-1 and TRBJ2-7; 7 nucleotides line up with TRBD1. The length of the CDR3 is 13 residues. The V gene's germline CDR1 is MGHRA and CDR2 YSYEKL. The V segment lost 4 bases and the J segment 6 bases; nucleotides outside the gene matches: 6. CDR3 nucleotide sequence: TGCGCCAGCAGCCTGGATCAGGGGGTCGAGCAGTACTTC. Translation: CASSLDQGVEQYF.

The chain combines TRBV2 with TRBJ1-2; TRBD1 agrees at 9 bases. V lost 4 bases and J lost 7; bases outside the gene matches: 7. This CDR3 comprises 14 residues. The germline gives CDR1 SNHLY, CDR2 FYNNEI. The CDR3 here is CASSVRDRESGYTF. The CDR3 DNA is TGTGCCAGCAGTGTACGGGACAGGGAAAGTGGCTACACCTTC.

This clone has only a few counts. J is TRBJ1-5 and V is TRBV6-5, with TRBD1 matching over 7 bases. This CDR3 comprises 14 residues. V lost 8 bases, J lost 2 bases, and 6 bases stayed unmatched. From germline, CDR1 is MNHEY and CDR2 SVGAGI. CDR3 residues: CASESGGRNQPQHF. The CDR3 DNA follows: TGTGCCAGCGAATCAGGGGGGCGCAATCAGCCCCAGCATTTT.

This clone has a handful of counts. V is TRBV27 and J is TRBJ2-1; TRBD2 agrees at 9 bases. Germline V gene lookup returns CDR1 MNHEY and CDR2 SMNVEV (reference sequence). With 2 bases clipped from V and 5 bases from J, the junction kept 16 bases outside the gene matches. The CDR3 consists of 19 residues. The CDR3 DNA is TGTGCCAGCAGTTTAAAGCTCCGCAGGAGTCTAGCGGGAAACAATGAGCAGTTCTTC. Protein product: CASSLKLRRSLAGNNEQFF.

The chain uses TRBV29-1 and TRBJ1-2; 9 nucleotides align to TRBD1. Per the germline V gene, CDR1 is SQVTM and CDR2 is ANQGSEA. V lost 7 bases and J lost 4; bases outside the gene matches: 10. This CDR3 contains 14 residues. The chain's CDR3 is CSAEKGQGPYGYTF. The CDR3 nucleotides are TGCAGCGCCGAGAAGGGACAGGGCCCCTATGGCTACACCTTC.

V is TRBV3-1 (or the pseudogene TRBV3-2) and J is TRBJ1-2; 7 nucleotides agree with TRBD1. The CDR3 totals 13 residues. The J segment lost 4 bases and the V segment lost 7 bases, leaving 6 bases of the junction unmatched. Germline V lookup: CDR1 LGHDT, CDR2 YNNKEL (reference sequence). CDR3 nucleotides: TGTGCCAGCACCCACAGGGGTGGCTATGGCTACACCTTC. This encodes CASTHRGGYGYTF.

V usage is TRBV3-1 (or the pseudogene TRBV3-2) and J usage is TRBJ2-2; 11 nucleotides line up with TRBD2. The CDR3 totals 17 residues. Trimming cost V 4 bases and J 5 bases; bases outside gene matches: 9. Germline V gene sequence: CDR1 LGHDT, CDR2 YNNKEL (reference sequence). The CDR3 protein is CASSRPSGGTLTGELFF. In DNA form, the CDR3 reads TGTGCCAGCAGCCGACCTAGCGGGGGGACGCTAACCGGGGAGCTGTTTTTT.

This clone was seen only once. The chain uses TRBV28 and TRBJ1-1, with TRBD1 as a possible D gene (6 bases). The CDR3 runs 14 residues. Trimming took 5 bases from V and 1 from J, leaving 11 bases between them. Germline lookup yields CDR1 MDHEN and CDR2 SYDVKM. The DNA for the CDR3 is TGTGCCAGCAGTCTACAGGGTTGGAACACTGAAGCTTTCTTT. Translation: CASSLQGWNTEAFF.

V gene TRBV5-1 combines with J gene TRBJ2-7; no reliable D call. Per germline, CDR1 SGHRS and CDR2 YFSETQ. The CDR3 totals 14 residues. V gave up 4 bases and J gave up 1 base, with 12 bases separating them. The CDR3 here is CASSNQGGSYEQYF. CDR3 nucleotide sequence: TGCGCCAGCAGCAATCAAGGCGGATCCTACGAGCAGTACTTC.

The chain has TRBV28 and TRBJ1-2, with a possible D match to TRBD1 (5 bases). CDR3 size: 16 residues. V lost 5 bases, J lost 5 bases, and 21 bases lay in between. Germline V gene lookup returns CDR1 MDHEN and CDR2 SYDVKM. CDR3 sequence reads: CASSPQKTAIGYGYTF. CDR3 in DNA: TGTGCCAGCAGTCCCCAAAAGACAGCGATAGGGTATGGCTACACCTTC.

J is TRBJ2-1 and V is TRBV9, with 7 nucleotides matching TRBD2. The germline gives CDR1 SGDLS, CDR2 YYNGEE. The CDR3 contains 15 residues. V trimming: 0 bases; J trimming: 8 bases; junction bases outside the gene matches: 8. The CDR3 DNA sequence: TGTGCCAGCAGCGTAGAGGGGAGGGTTACGCATGAGCAGTTCTTC. Its translation: CASSVEGRVTHEQFF.

The chain joins TRBV6-5 to TRBJ1-4, with TRBD1 identical over 9 bases. This CDR3 spans 14 amino acids. The V gene end was trimmed by 2 bases and the J gene end by 7 bases; junction bases not matched to a gene: 2. The germline V gene has CDR1 MNHEY and CDR2 SVGAGI. The CDR3 sequence is CASSYADRGEKLFF. The CDR3 DNA sequence: TGTGCCAGCAGTTACGCGGACAGGGGTGAAAAACTGTTTTTT.

This rearrangement joins TRBV30 to TRBJ2-5, with TRBD2 matching over 10 bases. V lost 3 bases and J lost 0; bases outside the gene matches: 4. The CDR3 runs 15 residues. Germline values: CDR1 GTSNPN, CDR2 SVGIG (reference sequence). CDR3 nucleotides: TGTGCCTGGAGCCCGGGACTAGCGTACCAAGAGACCCAGTACTTC. Translated: CAWSPGLAYQETQYF.

The rearrangement links TRBV3-1 (or the pseudogene TRBV3-2) to TRBJ1-1, with D uncertain. V lost 4 bases, J lost 3 bases, and 6 bases lay in between. The CDR3 extends over 12 amino acids. Germline V gene sequence: CDR1 LGHDT, CDR2 YNNKEL (reference sequence). The CDR3, as DNA: TGTGCCAGCAGCCCGGGATACACTGAAGCTTTCTTT. Protein product: CASSPGYTEAFF.

The chain carries TRBV18 and TRBJ1-5; 7 positions agree with TRBD1. CDR1 and CDR2 (germline): KGHSH, LQKENI. V lost 0 bases to trimming and J lost 2 bases; unmatched junction nucleotides: 7. The CDR3 totals 17 residues. CDR3 nucleotides: TGTGCCAGCTCACCACCGAACTCAGGACAGGGCAATCAGCCCCAGCATTTT. Protein sequence: CASSPPNSGQGNQPQHF.

This clone showed up just once. The chain is built from TRBV5-1 and TRBJ2-3, with 8 nucleotides matching TRBD2. The CDR3 sequence is 15 residues long. Trimming cost V 5 bases and J 2 bases; bases outside gene matches: 7. The germline V gene encodes CDR1 SGHRS and CDR2 YFSETQ. The CDR3 nucleotides read TGCGCCAGCAGACTGCAGCGGGGGCTCACAGATACGCAGTATTTT. It translates to CASRLQRGLTDTQYF.

The V and J genes are TRBV15 and TRBJ2-5; D unresolved. In germline, CDR1 is LNHNV, CDR2 YYDKDF (reference sequence). The CDR3 sequence is 15 residues long. The ends were cut back, 0 bases at V and 1 base at J, with 9 bases in the middle. CDR3 in amino acids: CATSRDGQVQETQYF. As DNA, the CDR3 is TGTGCCACCAGCAGAGATGGGCAAGTCCAAGAGACCCAGTACTTC.

The gene calls are TRBV7-8 and TRBJ1-5; 9 bases match TRBD1. The V segment lost 1 base and the J segment 7 bases; nucleotides outside the gene matches: 8. The CDR3 has 16 residues. CDR1 is SGHVS, CDR2 FQNEAQ, per germline. The CDR3 loop is CASSLEFGTGMQPQHF. As DNA, the CDR3 is TGTGCCAGCAGCTTAGAGTTCGGGACAGGGATGCAGCCCCAGCATTTT.

This clone has only a few counts. The rearrangement links TRBV6-5 to TRBJ2-4; a possible D gene is TRBD2 (7 bases). This CDR3 is 15 amino acids long. Germline-derived CDR1 and CDR2 are MNHEY and SVGAGI. Trimming pared 6 bases from V and 7 bases from J, leaving 19 bases between. CDR3 protein: CASSPSGGALNIQYF. In nucleotides, the CDR3 is TGTGCCAGCAGCCCCTCTGGGGGGGCGCTGAACATTCAGTACTTC.

Ten or more counts support this clone. This chain connects TRBV18 to TRBJ2-2, with a tentative D call TRBD2 (6 bases). Germline V gene sequence: CDR1 KGHSH, CDR2 LQKENI. There are 16 residues in the CDR3. The V end lost 4 bases, the J end lost 6 bases, and 18 bases lay between the germline ends. CDR3 protein: CASSRGRDSFAGELFF. CDR3 nucleotide sequence: TGTGCCAGCTCACGAGGCCGGGACTCTTTCGCCGGGGAGCTGTTTTTT.

The genes are TRBV7-6 and TRBJ1-6; 9 bases match TRBD1. CDR3 size: 15 residues. In germline, CDR1 is SGHVS, CDR2 FNYEAQ. V lost 3 bases to trimming and J lost 8 bases; unmatched junction nucleotides: 5. In nucleotides, the CDR3 is TGTGCCAGCAGCTTGGGACAGGGCCAGCATTCACCCCTCCACTTT. Encoded protein: CASSLGQGQHSPLHF.

The chain links TRBV9 to TRBJ2-6; the match to TRBD2 covers 12 bases. V lost 2 bases to trimming and J lost 2 bases; unmatched junction nucleotides: 2. The germline CDR1 and CDR2 sequences are SGDLS and YYNGEE. The CDR3 contains 17 residues. The CDR3 region is CASSVRLAGAGANVLTF. The CDR3 nucleotides read TGTGCCAGCAGCGTTCGACTAGCGGGGGCTGGGGCCAACGTCCTGACTTTC.

This clone came up a few times. The chain carries TRBV10-2 and TRBJ2-1; 7 bases agree with TRBD2. From germline, CDR1 is WSHSY and CDR2 SAAADI. V shed 6 bases and J 8 bases; nucleotides not matched to a gene: 7. The CDR3 length is 13 residues. CDR3 DNA: TGCGCCAGCAGGGAGACTAGCATCCATGAGCAGTTCTTC. Its translation is CASRETSIHEQFF.

The rearrangement uses TRBV6-5 and TRBJ1-2; D might be TRBD1 (6 bases). The V gene's germline CDR1 is MNHEY and CDR2 SVGAGI. Between the trimmed V and J ends, which lost 9 bases and 8 bases, there was a span of 13 bases. The CDR3 spans 11 residues. DNA for the CDR3: TGTGCCAGTCAACAGGGTCGGGGCTACACCTTC. It codes for CASQQGRGYTF.